This TCR beta chain appears in the sequencing data of a study of vaccination effects on CD4 cells after COVID-19. Overall study: Pre-vaccine samples were drawn 16 days and one week before the first dose.

The data were produced by immunoSEQ multiplex PCR, yet TCRdb's version contains in-frame clones alone and is incomplete. The table lists around 19,000 clones, 74% of them singletons. ViraFEST expansion of antigen-specific CD4+ T cells with viral peptide pools preceded sequencing. Following an approximately eleven-day culture, CD4+ T cells were purified. This individual tested PCR-positive for SARS-CoV-2 infection between March and December 2020. Cultures received IL-2 medium that replaced half the medium on days 3 and 7. Whole-study findings and limits: In convalescents, spike-reactive clones (those seen post-vaccine) were mainly new vaccine-induced clones. Long after vaccination, the clones induced by infection and by vaccine shrank markedly in size.

The sample holds one count of this clone. Its antigen is still unknown. The sequence was collected from a human donor who had a prior SARS-CoV-2 infection. This specimen was CD4+ T cells from PBMCs cultured with a peptide pool, taken before COVID-19 vaccination.

The CDR3 here is CASSYSSVTLDEQYF. DNA of the CDR3: TGTGCCAGCAGTTACTCGAGCGTCACTCTCGACGAGCAGTACTTC. This chain uses TRBV6-6 with TRBJ2-7; no clear D gene. The CDR3 runs to 15 residues. Germline loops: CDR1 MNHNY, CDR2 SVGAGI (reference sequence). Trimming stripped 0 bases from V and 5 bases from J, with 14 bases between.